The 6 T cell receptor beta chains listed next were all sequenced from one sample in a study of spatial heterogeneity in lung cancer. As for time point: sample taken at primary tumor resection. The authors sequenced whole RNA from tumor, nontumor lung or frozen PBMC without sorting. TCRdb reprocessed the 5' RACE reads with MiXCR, giving one entry per CDR3 protein. The sample has about 23,000 distinct CDR3 sequences, about 3% seen once. The sample here was PBMCs, taken at surgery. All receptors derive from a female donor with early-stage non-small cell lung cancer.

This clonotype was found many times. The chain is built from TRBV7-9 and TRBJ2-5; possibly TRBD1 for D (6 bases). The CDR3 loop spans 13 amino acids. V lost 2 bases and J 5 bases, leaving 9 bases between the germline ends. Germline V gives CDR1 SEHNR, CDR2 FQNEAQ (reference sequence). The CDR3 DNA follows: TGTGCCAGCAGCTTACAGGGGTTGGAGACCCAGTACTTC. Amino acid sequence: CASSLQGLETQYF.

The V call is TRBV7-8, the J call TRBJ2-4, with D perhaps TRBD1 (5 bases). Deletions cut 2 bases from V and 2 bases from J, with 13 bases between. Germline lookup yields CDR1 SGHVS and CDR2 FQNEAQ. CDR3 length: 16 residues. The CDR3 sequence is CASSLSSDKTKNIQYF. The CDR3 region has the DNA TGTGCCAGCAGCTTATCATCGGACAAAACCAAAAACATTCAGTACTTC.

This clonotype was seen at least ten times. The chain links TRBV7-9 to TRBJ2-7, with TRBD2 identical over 8 bases. Trimming took 5 bases from V and 3 from J; bases not matched to a gene: 12. Germline assignment: CDR1 SEHNR and CDR2 FQNEAQ (reference sequence). This CDR3 comprises 16 residues. The CDR3, as DNA: TGTGCCAGCAGCCACCGCCCGGGACTAGGGAGCTACGAGCAGTACTTC. It encodes CASSHRPGLGSYEQYF.

This clonotype counts as medium-sized. V and J are TRBV20-1 and TRBJ2-3; D unclear. CDR1 is DFQATT and CDR2 is SNEGSKA in the germline V gene (reference sequence). The V gene lost 4 bases and the J gene lost 4 bases, with 9 bases spanning the gap. CDR3 size: 12 residues. The CDR3 protein is CSAKKDSDTQYF. The CDR3 DNA reads TGCAGTGCTAAGAAAGATTCAGATACGCAGTATTTT.

This clonotype has at least ten counts. The V gene is TRBV13, the J gene TRBJ2-3, with 7 nucleotides matching TRBD2. This CDR3 contains 15 residues. Per the germline V gene, CDR1 is PRHDT and CDR2 is FYEKMQ (reference sequence). V was pared by 0 bases and J by 0 bases, with 0 bases of the junction left unmatched. The CDR3, as DNA: TGTGCCAGCAGCTTAGGACTAGCGAGCACAGATACGCAGTATTTT. This gives the protein CASSLGLASTDTQYF.

Many counts were recorded for this clonotype. A read error may produce the germline difference seen at one junction end. This chain connects TRBV15 to TRBJ1-2; 7 nucleotides align to TRBD1. Per germline, CDR1 LNHNV and CDR2 YYDKDF (reference sequence). The CDR3 runs to 16 residues. CDR3 nucleotides: TGTGCCACCAGTAGAGAGAGGGACAGCTCTAACTATGGCTACACCTTC. Translated: CATSRERDSSNYGYTF.